Following are 32 T cell receptor beta chains from one sample sequenced in a study of control samples from healthy donors and cancer patients (dated by TCRdb to 2020 to 2022). Receptor amplification or capture employed the immunoSEQ multiplex PCR assay. This is the immuneACCESS table as TCRdb keeps it, with only in-frame sequences that have V and J called. A part of the clones is gone; compared with another copy, unresolved V genes explain less than half, and the rest is unexplained. This sample lists under 100,000 clones; about 89% were detected once. The top ten clones comprise less than 10% of the sample. Sequencing used PBMCs. These receptors originate from a woman aged 50 to 65 with colorectal cancer.

The genes are TRBV7-2 and TRBJ2-1; a weak D match, TRBD2 (5 bases). Between the trimmed V and J ends, which lost 3 bases and 5 bases, there was a span of 8 bases. The CDR3 is 13 amino acids. Germline values: CDR1 SGHTA, CDR2 FQGNSA. The CDR3 nucleotides are TGTGCCAGCAGCTTCCGAGGGAACAATGAGCAGTTCTTC. Its translation: CASSFRGNNEQFF.

The chain has TRBV28 and TRBJ2-7; unclear D gene. This CDR3 comprises 13 residues. Germline assignment: CDR1 MDHEN and CDR2 SYDVKM. V was cut by 2 bases and J by 3 bases, with 8 bases left in between. CDR3 in amino acids: CASSLGQFYEQYV. The CDR3 region has the DNA TGTGCCAGCAGTTTAGGCCAGTTCTACGAGCAGTACGTC.

This clone was counted only a few times. The chain couples TRBV6-2 or TRBV6-3 to TRBJ2-2, with D possibly being TRBD1 (5 bases). Germline CDR1 reads MNHEY; CDR2 reads SVGEGT. The CDR3 is 18 residues long. The V gene lost 0 bases and the J gene lost 5 bases, with 19 bases spanning the gap. DNA of the CDR3: TGTGCCAGCAGTTACTCGAAGTTTACCCAGGGTAGGACCGGGGAGCTGTTTTTT. Translating it yields CASSYSKFTQGRTGELFF.

The chain links TRBV4-3 to TRBJ1-1, with D unclear. V was shortened by 1 base and J by 8 bases, with 11 bases between the two germline ends. There are 13 residues in the CDR3. Germline V gives CDR1 LGHNA, CDR2 YSLEER. The CDR3 DNA reads TGCGCCAGCAGCCAAGGTCGTGGACTAGAAGCTTTCTTT. Protein sequence: CASSQGRGLEAFF.

This clone was seen once. The rearrangement uses TRBV19 and TRBJ2-1; D is perhaps TRBD1 (6 bases). Trimming pared 4 bases from V and 4 bases from J, leaving 17 bases between. Per germline, CDR1 LNHDA and CDR2 SQIVND (reference sequence). The CDR3 covers 16 residues. CDR3 DNA: TGTGCCAGTAGTAAGTCAAACAGGGAGTCGTACAATGAGCAGTTCTTC. This sequence encodes CASSKSNRESYNEQFF.

This clone showed up just once. The rearrangement uses TRBV15 and TRBJ1-6; D unresolved. V lost 0 bases to trimming and J lost 11 bases, with 14 bases between them. The germline V gene has CDR1 LNHNV and CDR2 YYDKDF (reference sequence). The CDR3 is made up of 15 amino acids. CDR3 region: CATSRDLGPAAPLHF. For the CDR3, the DNA is TGTGCCACCAGCAGAGATTTAGGACCTGCGGCACCCCTCCACTTT.

The chain links TRBV6-5 to TRBJ1-4; no clear D gene. The CDR3 is made up of 14 amino acids. Germline CDR1 reads MNHEY; CDR2 reads SVGAGI. Between the trimmed V and J ends, which lost 7 bases and 7 bases, there was a span of 16 bases. The CDR3 spells CASTPVRSAEKLFF. In nucleotides, the CDR3 is TGTGCCAGCACCCCGGTGCGGAGTGCTGAAAAACTGTTTTTT.

This chain joins TRBV28 and TRBJ2-1; D is possibly TRBD2 (6 bases). The CDR3 spans 12 residues. Germline lookup yields CDR1 MDHEN and CDR2 SYDVKM. Trimming cost V 3 bases and J 10 bases, with 10 bases left between them. CDR3 region: CASSFMGGEQFF. DNA for the CDR3: TGTGCCAGCAGTTTTATGGGAGGAGAGCAGTTCTTC.

The genes are TRBV2 and TRBJ2-5; perhaps D is TRBD1 or TRBD2 (5 bases each). The CDR3 contains 15 residues. Germline V CDR1 and CDR2: SNHLY, FYNNEI. V was cut by 5 bases and J by 3 bases, with 16 bases left in between. The CDR3 DNA reads as TGTGCCAGCAGTTCCCCGGGACCTACTAAAGAGACCCAGTACTTC. Its protein is CASSSPGPTKETQYF.

V is TRBV18 and J is TRBJ1-6; TRBD1 might be the D (5 bases). The CDR3 runs to 14 residues. Germline V gives CDR1 KGHSH, CDR2 LQKENI. V was trimmed by 2 bases and J by 8 bases, leaving 10 bases between them. DNA of the CDR3: TGTGCCAGCTCACCAAGCAGGGTGGATTCACCCCTCCACTTT. The encoded protein is CASSPSRVDSPLHF. Full variable domain (outside the CDR3, taken from reference TRBV18 and TRBJ1-6): NAGVMQNPRHLVRRRGQEARLRCSPMKGHSHVYWYRQLPEEGLKFMVYLQKENIIDESGMPKERFSAEFPKEGPSILRIQQVVRGDSAAYFCASSPSRVDSPLHFGNGTRLTVT.

This rearrangement joins TRBV18 to TRBJ1-2; the D gene is possibly TRBD1 (5 bases). Deletions cut 2 bases from V and 8 bases from J, with 12 bases between. This CDR3 has 13 residues. Looked up from germline, CDR1 is KGHSH and CDR2 is LQKENI. The CDR3 protein is CASSPGRVHGYTF. The CDR3 DNA sequence: TGTGCCAGCTCACCAGGCAGGGTTCACGGCTACACCTTC.

The rearrangement uses TRBV6-1 and TRBJ2-5; weak D call: TRBD1 (5 bases). Germline CDR1 MNHNS, CDR2 SASEGT. The CDR3 has 14 amino acids. The ends were cut back, 2 bases at V and 4 bases at J, with 11 bases in the middle. CDR3 loop: CASSELDSGETQYF. CDR3 nucleotide sequence: TGTGCCAGCAGTGAATTAGACAGTGGAGAGACCCAGTACTTC.

The CDR3 here is CASSFSSLADTQYF. The DNA for the CDR3 is TGTGCCAGCAGTTTTAGCAGTCTCGCAGATACGCAGTATTTT. The chain is built from TRBV27 and TRBJ2-3; D gene unclear. The CDR3 is made up of 14 amino acids. Trimming stripped 3 bases from V and 4 bases from J, with 11 bases between. The germline gives CDR1 MNHEY, CDR2 SMNVEV (reference sequence).

This clone has only a few counts. The rearrangement joins TRBV4-1 to TRBJ2-5, with a weak D call TRBD1 (6 bases). This CDR3 is built from 14 residues. Deletions cut 4 bases from V and 1 base from J, with 10 bases between. The germline CDR1 and CDR2 sequences are MGHRA and YSYEKL. The CDR3 here is CASSLGQSQETQYF. The CDR3 coding sequence is TGCGCCAGCAGCCTCGGACAGTCCCAAGAGACCCAGTACTTC.

The rearrangement joins TRBV6-5 to TRBJ1-4; D possibly corresponds to TRBD1 (5 bases). Germline V gene lookup returns CDR1 MNHEY and CDR2 SVGAGI. The CDR3 spans 12 residues. V was clipped by 6 bases and J by 8 bases, with 10 bases between them. The CDR3: CASRRTNEKLFF. DNA for the CDR3: TGTGCCAGCAGGAGGACAAACGAAAAACTGTTTTTT.

A note on this clone: A junction boundary mismatches the germline segment, possibly from a read error. The chain combines TRBV5-1 with TRBJ1-2; 8 bases match TRBD1. Germline V gives CDR1 SGHRS, CDR2 YFSETQ. This CDR3 is 13 amino acids long. In DNA, the CDR3 is TGCGCCAGCAGCCCCGCCCGGGGGGACAGGACTGACTTC. As protein: CASSPARGDRTDF.

In this sample, this clone turned up a few times. The V gene is TRBV5-6, the J gene TRBJ2-5, with D hard to call. The CDR3 runs to 17 residues. Per the germline V gene, CDR1 is SGHDT and CDR2 is YYEEEE. V was pared by 3 bases and J by 2 bases, with 20 bases between. The CDR3 sequence is CASSSRLRSTRQETQYF. CDR3 nucleotides: TGTGCCAGCAGCTCTAGACTGCGTAGTACGAGGCAAGAGACCCAGTACTTC.

The chain couples TRBV6-5 to TRBJ1-6; TRBD1 aligns across 9 bases. This CDR3 has 14 residues. The junction had 5 bases not matched to a gene; V was cut back by 5 bases and J by 9 bases. Germline loops: CDR1 MNHEY, CDR2 SVGAGI. CDR3 protein: CASSKDRGGSPLHF. The CDR3 coding sequence is TGTGCCAGCAGTAAGGACAGGGGAGGTTCACCCCTCCACTTT.

The rearrangement uses TRBV6-5 and TRBJ1-1, with 10 bases lining up with TRBD1. V lost 5 bases, J lost 5 bases, and 5 bases stayed unmatched. Germline V CDR1 and CDR2: MNHEY, SVGAGI. This CDR3 contains 14 residues. The CDR3 loop reads CASSLDRGRTEAFF. CDR3 nucleotide sequence: TGTGCCAGCAGTCTCGACAGGGGGCGAACTGAAGCTTTCTTT.

This clone was detected a few times. The chain has TRBV19 and TRBJ1-6; 7 bases map to TRBD1. The germline V gene has CDR1 LNHDA and CDR2 SQIVND (reference sequence). V trimming: 1 base; J trimming: 10 bases; junction bases outside the gene matches: 4. The CDR3 runs to 14 residues. The CDR3 DNA sequence: TGTGCCAGTAGTATAGGGGGGACAGTCTCACCCCTCCACTTT. It yields the protein CASSIGGTVSPLHF.

The chain uses TRBV7-2 and TRBJ2-5; possibly TRBD1 for D (6 bases). V was trimmed by 1 base and J by 1 base, leaving 13 bases between them. There are 16 residues in the CDR3. CDR1 is SGHTA and CDR2 is FQGNSA in the germline V gene. The CDR3 reads CASSLVSGGLQETQYF. CDR3 nucleotides: TGTGCCAGCAGCTTAGTGTCTGGGGGCCTCCAAGAGACCCAGTACTTC.

The J gene is TRBJ1-6, the V gene TRBV5-4; no reliable D call. Germline CDR1 reads SGHNT; CDR2 reads YYREEE (reference sequence). This CDR3 has 12 residues. V lost 0 bases and J 8 bases, leaving 3 bases between the germline ends. CDR3 nucleotide sequence: TGTGCCAGCAGCTTGGACGATTCACCCCTCCACTTT. Residues: CASSLDDSPLHF.

The chain joins TRBV6-5 to TRBJ1-6; 8 bases fit TRBD1. Trimming cost V 8 bases and J 6 bases; bases outside gene matches: 6. The CDR3 length is 14 residues. Germline V gene lookup returns CDR1 MNHEY and CDR2 SVGAGI. CDR3 sequence (DNA): TGTGCCAGCCAAACAGACAGGGGTAATTCACCCCTCCACTTT. This sequence encodes CASQTDRGNSPLHF.

The chain is built from TRBV2 and TRBJ1-1, with no clear D. V lost 2 bases to trimming and J lost 0 bases, with 4 bases between them. The CDR3 has 13 amino acids. Germline loops: CDR1 SNHLY, CDR2 FYNNEI. The CDR3 spells CASSERMNTEAFF. The CDR3 coding sequence is TGTGCCAGCAGTGAACGGATGAACACTGAAGCTTTCTTT.

The J gene is TRBJ2-2, the V gene TRBV19, with D perhaps assigned TRBD1 or TRBD2 (5 bases each). Germline lookup yields CDR1 LNHDA and CDR2 SQIVND (reference sequence). Trimming shortened V by 7 bases and J by 0 bases, and 12 bases separated the two germline ends. The CDR3 loop spans 15 amino acids. CDR3 DNA sequence: TGTGCCAGTATGGGGGAATCCACGAACACCGGGGAGCTGTTTTTT. Amino acids: CASMGESTNTGELFF. Drawing the rest from reference TRBV19 and TRBJ2-2, the complete variable domain is DGGITQSPKYLFRKEGQNVTLSCEQNLNHDAMYWYRQDPGQGLRLIYYSQIVNDFQKGDIAEGYSVSREKKESFPLTVTSAQKNPTAFYLCASMGESTNTGELFFGEGSRLTVL.

This clone was recorded once. The V gene is TRBV7-6, the J gene TRBJ1-4, with TRBD1 matching 8 bases. Germline V lookup: CDR1 SGHVS, CDR2 FNYEAQ. The CDR3 sequence is 12 residues long. With V trimmed by 5 bases and J by 10 bases, 3 bases remained unmatched. CDR3 nucleotides: TGTGCCAGCAGCCAAGGACAGGGAAAACTGTTTTTT. This encodes CASSQGQGKLFF. Filled out from reference TRBV7-6 and TRBJ1-4, the complete variable domain reads GAGVSQSPRYKVTKRGQDVALRCDPISGHVSLYWYRQALGQGPEFLTYFNYEAQQDKSGLPNDRFSAERPEGSISTLTIQRTEQRDSAMYRCASSQGQGKLFFGSGTQLSVL.

The rearrangement uses TRBV6-5 and TRBJ2-3, with 7 bases that match TRBD1. This CDR3 region has 16 residues. V dropped 4 bases and J dropped 0; count of bases not matched to a gene: 7. The germline V gene has CDR1 MNHEY and CDR2 SVGAGI. The CDR3, as DNA: TGTGCCAGCAGTTCCGACAGGGACCCGAGCACAGATACGCAGTATTTT. It specifies CASSSDRDPSTDTQYF.

With respect to this clone: Other DNA sequences within the sample encode an identical CDR3. The CDR3 nucleotides read TGCAGCGTTGTAGGGACAGGGGTAATCGGTGAGCAGTTCTTC. It codes for CSVVGTGVIGEQFF. This chain joins TRBV29-1 and TRBJ2-1; 10 positions match TRBD1. The CDR3 covers 14 residues. The V segment lost 4 bases and the J segment 9 bases; nucleotides outside the gene matches: 9. Germline lookup yields CDR1 SQVTM and CDR2 ANQGSEA.

The chain carries TRBV19 and TRBJ2-1, with no clear D. The CDR3 length is 15 residues. V was shortened by 3 bases and J by 6 bases, with 15 bases between the two germline ends. The germline V gene encodes CDR1 LNHDA and CDR2 SQIVND (reference sequence). DNA for the CDR3: TGTGCCAGTAGTATGGGTCTAGTCCCACCCAATGAGCAGTTCTTC. This gives the protein CASSMGLVPPNEQFF.

This sequence joins TRBV30 and TRBJ1-3; D is uncertain. V shed 0 bases and J shed 4 bases, with 7 bases lying between them. Germline-derived CDR1 and CDR2 are GTSNPN and SVGIG (reference sequence). The CDR3 is 13 residues long. The CDR3 reads CAWSVGPGNTIYF. In DNA form, the CDR3 reads TGTGCCTGGAGTGTAGGGCCCGGAAACACCATATATTTT. Full variable domain (outside the CDR3, taken from reference TRBV30 and TRBJ1-3): SQTIHQWPATLVQPVGSPLSLECTVEGTSNPNLYWYRQAAGRGLQLLFYSVGIGQISSEVPQNLSASRPQDRQFILSSKKLLLSDSGFYLCAWSVGPGNTIYFGEGSWLTVV.

The rearrangement joins TRBV2 to TRBJ1-2, with TRBD1 as a possible D gene (5 bases). Germline CDR1 and CDR2: SNHLY and FYNNEI. This CDR3 is built from 15 residues. V lost 5 bases and J 4 bases, leaving 17 bases between the germline ends. CDR3 loop: CASSLKGDSPYGYTF. CDR3 in DNA: TGTGCCAGCAGTCTAAAGGGTGACAGTCCCTATGGCTACACCTTC.

CDR3 sequence: CASSLRTGPYEQYV. CDR3 sequence (DNA): TGTGCCAGCAGCTTGCGGACAGGGCCCTACGAGCAGTACGTC. The genes are TRBV5-5 and TRBJ2-7; TRBD1 matches 8 bases. The germline gives CDR1 SGHKS, CDR2 YYEKEE (reference sequence). Trimming removed 1 base from V and 2 bases from J; junction bases left unmatched: 2. The length of the CDR3 is 14 residues.